These T cell receptor beta chains were read from a single sample in a study of cytomegalovirus exposure and HLA in healthy donors. TCRdb's copy holds only in-frame clones and misses some; the assay was immunoSEQ multiplex PCR. Here the sample spans approximately 200,000 clones, 80% to 90% being singletons. Sequencing was carried out using PBMCs. The receptors shown here come from a woman aged 25 to 45 in good health and CMV-seronegative. CDR3s include the opening cysteine and the closing phenylalanine or tryptophan. Fields, in order: V gene, D gene, clone size, J gene, CDR3 protein, CDR3 DNA. The D gene is left open where the match is weak. Part of the rows lack a size; the others show once, few, many or a class for expanded clones.

v_gene: TRBV27; d_gene: .; abundance: .; j_gene: TRBJ2-1; CDR3aa: CASSRSRGSSYNEQFF; CDR3nt: TGTGCCAGCAGCCGTTCGAGGGGGAGCTCCTACAATGAGCAGTTCTTC
v_gene: TRBV19; d_gene: .; abundance: once; j_gene: TRBJ2-7; CDR3aa: CASSMSTGTYEQYF; CDR3nt: TGTGCCAGTAGTATGTCGACAGGTACCTACGAGCAGTACTTC
v_gene: TRBV6-1; d_gene: .; abundance: .; j_gene: TRBJ2-5; CDR3aa: CASSDAPAGLKETQYF; CDR3nt: TGTGCCAGCAGTGACGCCCCCGCGGGACTCAAAGAGACCCAGTACTTC
v_gene: TRBV9; d_gene: TRBD1; abundance: .; j_gene: TRBJ2-5; CDR3aa: CASSGGQGIETQYF; CDR3nt: TGTGCCAGCAGCGGGGGACAGGGGATCGAGACCCAGTACTTC
v_gene: TRBV30; d_gene: TRBD1; abundance: .; j_gene: TRBJ2-5; CDR3aa: CAWGPGQGRQETQYF; CDR3nt: TGTGCCTGGGGACCGGGACAGGGGCGGCAAGAGACCCAGTACTTC
v_gene: TRBV29-1; d_gene: .; abundance: .; j_gene: TRBJ2-5; CDR3aa: CSVEGGQGRTQYF; CDR3nt: TGCAGCGTTGAAGGTGGCCAGGGTAGGACCCAGTACTTC
v_gene: TRBV27; d_gene: TRBD2; abundance: .; j_gene: TRBJ2-1; CDR3aa: CASSLEHRTSGRSRKFF; CDR3nt: TGTGCCAGCAGTTTAGAACACCGGACTAGCGGGAGGAGTAGAAAGTTCTTC
v_gene: TRBV4-1; d_gene: TRBD1; abundance: .; j_gene: TRBJ2-1; CDR3aa: CASSFLQGAWNEQFF; CDR3nt: TGCGCCAGCAGCTTCCTGCAGGGGGCGTGGAATGAGCAGTTCTTC
v_gene: TRBV6-1; d_gene: TRBD1; abundance: .; j_gene: TRBJ1-2; CDR3aa: CASSRQGTGLGYTF; CDR3nt: TGTGCCAGCAGTCGACAGGGTACGGGCCTTGGCTACACCTTC
v_gene: TRBV6-1; d_gene: .; abundance: .; j_gene: TRBJ1-2; CDR3aa: CASSWDTAGYTF; CDR3nt: TGTGCCAGCAGTTGGGACACAGCGGGCTACACCTTC
v_gene: TRBV30; d_gene: TRBD1; abundance: .; j_gene: TRBJ1-4; CDR3aa: CAWSYNRGRGEKLFF; CDR3nt: TGTGCCTGGAGTTACAACAGGGGGAGAGGAGAAAAACTGTTTTTT
v_gene: TRBV28; d_gene: .; abundance: once; j_gene: TRBJ2-7; CDR3aa: CASSATRYEQYF; CDR3nt: TGTGCCAGCAGTGCCACACGCTACGAGCAGTACTTC
v_gene: TRBV4-2; d_gene: .; abundance: .; j_gene: TRBJ1-1; CDR3aa: CASSQDNPYSSTVNTEAFF; CDR3nt: TGTGCCAGCAGCCAAGATAACCCTTACTCGTCTACTGTGAACACTGAAGCTTTCTTT
v_gene: TRBV30; d_gene: TRBD1; abundance: .; j_gene: TRBJ1-5; CDR3aa: CAWSQGDGSNQPQHF; CDR3nt: TGTGCCTGGAGTCAGGGGGACGGTAGCAATCAGCCCCAGCATTTT
v_gene: TRBV19; d_gene: TRBD2; abundance: .; j_gene: TRBJ2-7; CDR3aa: CASSIGHAGDEQYF; CDR3nt: TGTGCCAGTAGTATCGGACATGCGGGGGACGAGCAGTACTTC
v_gene: TRBV5-4; d_gene: TRBD2; abundance: few; j_gene: TRBJ2-3; CDR3aa: CASSPEGGGLKYTQYF; CDR3nt: TGTGCCAGCAGCCCGGAGGGCGGGGGGTTAAAATATACGCAGTATTTT
v_gene: TRBV7-3; d_gene: TRBD1; abundance: few; j_gene: TRBJ2-6; CDR3aa: CASSPTGQGSISGANVLTF; CDR3nt: TGTGCCAGCAGCCCCACCGGACAGGGATCCATCTCTGGGGCCAACGTCCTGACTTTC
v_gene: TRBV15; d_gene: .; abundance: .; j_gene: TRBJ1-4; CDR3aa: CATSRDAGRKEKLFF; CDR3nt: TGTGCCACCAGCAGAGATGCAGGTAGAAAGGAAAAACTGTTTTTT
v_gene: TRBV29-1; d_gene: TRBD2; abundance: .; j_gene: TRBJ2-4; CDR3aa: CSVKPSGGFSDIQYF; CDR3nt: TGCAGCGTTAAGCCTAGCGGGGGGTTTTCGGACATTCAGTACTTC
v_gene: TRBV5-6; d_gene: TRBD2; abundance: .; j_gene: TRBJ2-7; CDR3aa: CASSFSGIYEQYF; CDR3nt: TGTGCCAGCAGCTTTAGCGGGATTTACGAGCAGTACTTC
v_gene: TRBV5-1; d_gene: .; abundance: .; j_gene: TRBJ2-2; CDR3aa: CASSRDRPNTGELFF; CDR3nt: TGCGCCAGCAGCCGCGACAGGCCGAACACCGGGGAGCTGTTTTTT
v_gene: TRBV28; d_gene: TRBD1; abundance: few; j_gene: TRBJ1-6; CDR3aa: CASSPRQGNSPLHF; CDR3nt: TGTGCCAGCAGTCCCCGACAGGGAAATTCACCCCTCCACTTT
v_gene: TRBV5-1; d_gene: .; abundance: .; j_gene: TRBJ2-2; CDR3aa: CASSLVQGYTGELFF; CDR3nt: TGCGCCAGCAGCTTGGTCCAGGGCTACACCGGGGAGCTGTTTTTT
v_gene: TRBV28; d_gene: .; abundance: .; j_gene: TRBJ1-2; CDR3aa: CASSLQGHYGYTF; CDR3nt: TGTGCCAGCAGTTTACAGGGGCACTATGGCTACACCTTC
v_gene: TRBV5-1; d_gene: .; abundance: .; j_gene: TRBJ2-7; CDR3aa: CASSLGQIFYEQYF; CDR3nt: TGCGCCAGCAGCTTGGGACAGATTTTCTACGAGCAGTACTTC
v_gene: TRBV5-1; d_gene: TRBD1; abundance: once; j_gene: TRBJ1-6; CDR3aa: CASSSGQEVHSSPLHF; CDR3nt: TGCGCCAGCAGTTCCGGACAGGAAGTACACAGTTCACCCCTCCACTTT
v_gene: TRBV5-6; d_gene: TRBD1; abundance: .; j_gene: TRBJ2-1; CDR3aa: CASSIGQGQNEQFF; CDR3nt: TGTGCCAGCAGCATAGGACAGGGTCAGAATGAGCAGTTCTTC
v_gene: TRBV25-1; d_gene: TRBD1; abundance: .; j_gene: TRBJ2-7; CDR3aa: CASSDKQGGHYEQYF; CDR3nt: TGTGCCAGCAGTGATAAACAGGGGGGACACTACGAGCAGTACTTC
v_gene: TRBV30; d_gene: .; abundance: once; j_gene: TRBJ1-1; CDR3aa: CAWSVRRGAANTEAFF; CDR3nt: TGTGCCTGGAGTGTAAGGAGGGGTGCCGCGAACACTGAAGCTTTCTTT
v_gene: TRBV5-1; d_gene: .; abundance: .; j_gene: TRBJ2-1; CDR3aa: CASSESAGNNEQFF; CDR3nt: TGCGCCAGCAGCGAATCCGCAGGAAACAATGAGCAGTTCTTC
v_gene: TRBV19; d_gene: .; abundance: .; j_gene: TRBJ2-3; CDR3aa: CASSYGAGSTDTQYF; CDR3nt: TGTGCCAGTAGCTATGGGGCGGGGAGCACAGATACGCAGTATTTT
v_gene: TRBV7-9; d_gene: .; abundance: .; j_gene: TRBJ1-2; CDR3aa: CASSLGLVNGYTF; CDR3nt: TGTGCCAGCAGCTTGGGACTGGTTAATGGCTACACCTTC
v_gene: TRBV6-5; d_gene: TRBD2; abundance: .; j_gene: TRBJ2-1; CDR3aa: CASSVGGGLREQFF; CDR3nt: TGTGCCAGTTCAGTCGGGGGGGGTTTACGTGAGCAGTTCTTC
v_gene: TRBV5-1; d_gene: .; abundance: .; j_gene: TRBJ2-1; CDR3aa: CASSLTSYNEQFF; CDR3nt: TGCGCCAGCAGCTTGACCAGCTACAATGAGCAGTTCTTC
v_gene: TRBV27; d_gene: .; abundance: few; j_gene: TRBJ2-7; CDR3aa: CASSPYTGNLYEQYF; CDR3nt: TGTGCCAGCAGTCCATATACAGGGAACCTCTACGAGCAGTACTTC
v_gene: TRBV6-1; d_gene: TRBD1; abundance: .; j_gene: TRBJ2-2; CDR3aa: CASSRDRDTGELFF; CDR3nt: TGTGCCAGCAGCCGGGACAGGGATACCGGGGAGCTGTTTTTT
v_gene: TRBV6-5; d_gene: TRBD1; abundance: .; j_gene: TRBJ1-2; CDR3aa: CASSLDRVYSGYTF; CDR3nt: TGTGCCAGCAGTTTGGACAGGGTCTATAGTGGCTACACCTTC
v_gene: TRBV5-1; d_gene: TRBD2; abundance: .; j_gene: TRBJ2-1; CDR3aa: CASSLGGRENEQFF; CDR3nt: TGCGCCAGCAGCTTGGGCGGGAGGGAGAATGAGCAGTTCTTC
v_gene: TRBV13; d_gene: .; abundance: few; j_gene: TRBJ1-3; CDR3aa: CASSFSGSGNTIYF; CDR3nt: TGTGCCAGCAGCTTTTCAGGGTCTGGAAACACCATATATTTT
v_gene: TRBV4-1; d_gene: .; abundance: once; j_gene: TRBJ2-6; CDR3aa: CASSPTEDSSGANVLTF; CDR3nt: TGCGCCAGCAGCCCCACCGAAGACAGCTCTGGGGCCAACGTCCTGACTTTC
v_gene: TRBV19; d_gene: .; abundance: .; j_gene: TRBJ1-2; CDR3aa: CATRTATYGYTF; CDR3nt: TGTGCCACACGGACAGCTACTTATGGCTACACCTTC
v_gene: TRBV6-5; d_gene: .; abundance: .; j_gene: TRBJ1-1; CDR3aa: CASSSRGLSNTEAFF; CDR3nt: TGTGCCAGCAGTTCCCGGGGACTCTCGAACACTGAAGCTTTCTTT
v_gene: TRBV6-5; d_gene: TRBD1; abundance: .; j_gene: TRBJ1-5; CDR3aa: CASRRQGVSNQPQHF; CDR3nt: TGTGCCAGCAGAAGACAGGGGGTTAGCAATCAGCCCCAGCATTTT
v_gene: TRBV6-5; d_gene: .; abundance: .; j_gene: TRBJ1-1; CDR3aa: CASSYSLSGDQAFF; CDR3nt: TGTGCCAGCAGTTACTCGTTATCAGGGGACCAAGCTTTCTTT
v_gene: TRBV6-1; d_gene: .; abundance: .; j_gene: TRBJ1-6; CDR3aa: CASSEAKGRTNSPLHF; CDR3nt: TGTGCCAGCAGTGAAGCGAAAGGGCGGACAAATTCACCCCTCCACTTT
v_gene: TRBV5-6; d_gene: TRBD1; abundance: .; j_gene: TRBJ2-7; CDR3aa: CASSRGQGYEQYF; CDR3nt: TGTGCCAGCAGTCGTGGACAGGGCTACGAGCAGTACTTC
v_gene: TRBV29-1; d_gene: TRBD1; abundance: .; j_gene: TRBJ2-5; CDR3aa: CSIETGGEETQYF; CDR3nt: TGCAGCATCGAAACAGGGGGAGAGGAGACCCAGTACTTC
v_gene: TRBV7-3; d_gene: .; abundance: once; j_gene: TRBJ2-2; CDR3aa: CASSQLTIRQGGTGELFF; CDR3nt: TGTGCCAGCAGCCAGCTTACAATTCGACAGGGAGGCACCGGGGAGCTGTTTTTT
v_gene: TRBV5-1; d_gene: TRBD1; abundance: .; j_gene: TRBJ1-1; CDR3aa: CASSLGTVTEAFF; CDR3nt: TGCGCCAGCAGTCTCGGGACAGTCACTGAAGCTTTCTTT
v_gene: TRBV5-4; d_gene: .; abundance: once; j_gene: TRBJ2-7; CDR3aa: CASSLEGWGREAYEQYF; CDR3nt: TGTGCCAGCAGCTTGGAAGGTTGGGGCAGGGAGGCCTACGAGCAGTACTTC
v_gene: TRBV6-1; d_gene: TRBD1; abundance: .; j_gene: TRBJ2-7; CDR3aa: CASSTQGTYEQYF; CDR3nt: TGTGCCAGCAGTACACAGGGGACGTACGAGCAGTACTTC